This T cell receptor (beta chain) was recovered during a study of OX40 agonist ivuxolimab in advanced cancers. The germline V gene has CDR1 MDHEN and CDR2 SYDVKM. V gave up 6 bases and J gave up 5 bases, with 17 bases separating them. This CDR3 comprises 14 residues. Sequenced by immunoSEQ multiplex PCR; TCRdb stores in-frame clones only, minus some. The sample carries about 120,000 clones, 75% to 90% recorded once. With regard to this clone: What it recognizes is unknown.

Study-wide points: The antigens recognized by the expanded peripheral T cells, that is their antigen specificity, were not determined. Both blood CD4+ and CD8+ T cells showed clonal growth by week 6 at 0.1 to 3.0 mg/kg. Relative to CD4+ cells, CD8+ T cells on average had more expanded clones.

This TCR came from an adult with an advanced solid tumor such as melanoma, head and neck, liver or kidney cancer. The chain has TRBV28 and TRBJ2-7; D not resolved. The sequencing here drew on CD4+ or CD8+ T cells sorted from blood, taken in a trial of the OX40 agonist ivuxolimab. The CDR3 sequence: CASSSPTVDHEQYF. CDR3 bases: TGTGCCAGCAGCTCACCCACAGTAGACCACGAGCAGTACTTC.